The sequence of this T cell receptor (beta chain) was determined in a study of shared clonotypes between healthy human individuals. Repertoires were generated with immunoSEQ multiplex PCR, while TCRdb's copy carries only in-frame clones and drops some. Of roughly 76,000 clones in the sample, 62% were seen once. The CDR3 loop spans 16 amino acids. Germline CDR1 SGHTA, CDR2 FQGNSA. V lost 5 bases to trimming and J lost 3 bases; unmatched junction nucleotides: 9. This sequence joins TRBV7-2 and TRBJ2-1; 8 nucleotides align to TRBD2. This TCR came from a man under 40 in good health. Material for sequencing was memory CD8+ T cells sorted from blood. Described subset: CD45RO+ cells pooled with CCR7-negative TemRA cells. This CDR3 reads CASSDPGLGIYNEQFF. CDR3 sequence (DNA): TGTGCCAGCAGCGACCCGGGACTAGGAATCTACAATGAGCAGTTCTTC.